The 30 T cell receptor beta chains presented below share a single source sample, sequenced in a study of radiotherapy plus CTLA-4 blockade in lung cancer. Using immunoSEQ multiplex PCR, the repertoire was profiled, and TCRdb retains in-frame clones only, with some absent. The sample yields more than 75,000 clones, about four fifths seen once. This specimen consisted of peripheral blood, obtained from a patient treated with radiotherapy plus ipilimumab. The receptor source for this set is a human donor with non-small cell lung cancer who had a partial response to radiotherapy plus ipilimumab. Some clones in this sample may be carry-over from other donors' samples.

The chain employs TRBV7-2 and TRBJ1-1; no reliable D call. The germline V and J ends were trimmed by 6 bases and 4 bases, with 15 bases remaining between them. The CDR3 totals 14 residues. The germline V gene has CDR1 SGHTA and CDR2 FQGNSA. CDR3 nucleotide sequence: TGTGCCAGCAGGACTCACCCCTCGGCCACTGAAGCTTTCTTT. As protein: CASRTHPSATEAFF.

The chain recombines TRBV28 with TRBJ1-2; the D gene is possibly TRBD1 (6 bases). The germline V gene encodes CDR1 MDHEN and CDR2 SYDVKM. The CDR3 covers 14 residues. The V end was cut by 4 bases, the J end by 4 bases, with 13 bases between. The CDR3 DNA is TGTGCCAGCAGTTCTCAGGGGTACTTCTATGGCTACACCTTC. This encodes CASSSQGYFYGYTF.

In its sample, this clone was seen a few times. V gene TRBV13 combines with J gene TRBJ2-3; 8 bases are a match to TRBD2. Unmatched junction bases numbered 12, after V lost 4 bases and J lost 3 bases. This CDR3 contains 17 residues. Germline V gives CDR1 PRHDT, CDR2 FYEKMQ (reference sequence). In DNA form, the CDR3 reads TGTGCCAGCAGCTGGAGACCGGGACTAGGCGCTACAGATACGCAGTATTTT. Amino acid sequence: CASSWRPGLGATDTQYF. The full variable domain, with the rest looked up from reference TRBV13 and TRBJ2-3, is AAGVIQSPRHLIKEKRETATLKCYPIPRHDTVYWYQQGPGQDPQFLISFYEKMQSDKGSIPDRFSAQQFSDYHSELNMSSLELGDSALYFCASSWRPGLGATDTQYFGPGTRLTVL.

The chain uses TRBV15 and TRBJ2-2; 9 bases match TRBD1. Germline CDR1 and CDR2: LNHNV and YYDKDF (reference sequence). The V gene end was trimmed by 8 bases and the J gene end by 4 bases; junction bases not matched to a gene: 5. CDR3 length equals 14 residues. This CDR3 reads CATRDREFTGELFF. The CDR3 bases are TGTGCCACCCGGGACAGGGAGTTCACCGGGGAGCTGTTTTTT.

The chain employs TRBV12-2 and TRBJ2-1; the table's D call, TRBD1, has no DNA check behind it. TRBV12-2 is a recognized pseudogene. The CDR3 is 15 amino acids. This chain's CDR3 is CASRLGGQGCNEQFF. The CDR3 DNA follows: TGTGCAAGTCGCTTAGGGGGACAGGGTTGCAATGAGCAGTTCTTC.

This clone turned up a few times. The V call is TRBV11-2, the J call TRBJ2-7, with a tentative D call TRBD2 (6 bases). The CDR3 covers 14 residues. V lost 5 bases to trimming and J lost 1 base, with 12 bases between them. CDR1 is SGHAT and CDR2 is FQNNGV in the germline V gene. The CDR3, as DNA: TGTGCCAGCAGCACCTCCGGGACTTCCTACGAGCAGTACTTC. It is translated as CASSTSGTSYEQYF. Filled out from reference TRBV11-2 and TRBJ2-7, the complete variable domain reads EAGVAQSPRYKIIEKRQSVAFWCNPISGHATLYWYQQILGQGPKLLIQFQNNGVVDDSQLPKDRFSAERLKGVDSTLKIQPAKLEDSAVYLCASSTSGTSYEQYFGPGTRLTVT.

J is TRBJ1-2 and V is TRBV7-8, with D possibly being TRBD1 (6 bases). The germline V gene has CDR1 SGHVS and CDR2 FQNEAQ. The CDR3 spans 16 residues. Trimming left V 1 base short and J 4 bases short, with 16 bases between. The CDR3 DNA sequence: TGTGCCAGCAGCTTAGGTTGGGACACCACAACCTATGGCTACACCTTC. It yields the protein CASSLGWDTTTYGYTF.

The rearrangement joins TRBV7-6 to TRBJ2-7, with D possibly being TRBD1 (6 bases). The germline V gene encodes CDR1 SGHVS and CDR2 FNYEAQ. V dropped 0 bases and J dropped 3 bases, with 9 bases sitting between them. The CDR3 is 14 residues long. This chain's CDR3 is CASSLAGQSYEQYF. CDR3 DNA sequence: TGTGCCAGCAGCTTAGCCGGACAGAGCTACGAGCAGTACTTC.

The V and J genes are TRBV29-1 and TRBJ2-1; 9 positions agree with TRBD1. Germline CDR1 reads SQVTM; CDR2 reads ANQGSEA. The V and J ends lost 6 bases and 4 bases, in that order; junction bases with no gene match: 7. The CDR3 is made up of 14 amino acids. CDR3 sequence: CSVGWGTGYNEQFF. DNA for the CDR3: TGCAGCGTGGGCTGGGGGACAGGGTACAATGAGCAGTTCTTC.

This clone was counted once. The rearrangement links TRBV18 to TRBJ2-1; D possibly corresponds to TRBD2 (7 bases). Deletions cut 2 bases from V and 4 bases from J, with 15 bases between. Germline V lookup: CDR1 KGHSH, CDR2 LQKENI. The CDR3 extends over 16 amino acids. CDR3 bases: TGTGCCAGCTCACCATTGCGGGGGCCACCGTACAATGAGCAGTTCTTC. This gives the protein CASSPLRGPPYNEQFF.

This clone was detected a few times. This chain joins TRBV7-2 and TRBJ1-2, with no clear D. With 5 bases removed from V and 0 bases from J, the gap between germline ends came to 13 bases. This CDR3 region has 15 residues. From germline, CDR1 is SGHTA and CDR2 FQGNSA. The CDR3 reads CASSLVGGTNYGYTF. DNA for the CDR3: TGTGCCAGCAGCCTCGTAGGCGGGACTAACTATGGCTACACCTTC.

This rearrangement joins TRBV4-1 to TRBJ2-2; 14 bases line up with TRBD2. J gave up 6 bases and V 4 bases, and 7 bases lay outside the gene matches. The germline gives CDR1 MGHRA, CDR2 YSYEKL. The length of the CDR3 is 17 residues. The CDR3 is CASSPLPGLAGAGELFF. The CDR3, as DNA: TGCGCCAGCAGCCCTTTGCCGGGACTAGCGGGAGCCGGGGAGCTGTTTTTT.

This clone was recorded only once. J is TRBJ2-7 and V is TRBV28; D is perhaps TRBD1 (6 bases). Germline CDR1 MDHEN, CDR2 SYDVKM. The length of the CDR3 is 15 residues. V lost 5 bases and J 1 base, leaving 15 bases between the germline ends. CDR3 in DNA: TGTGCCAGCAGTATCACCGGGACAAAATCCTACGAGCAGTACTTC. Protein sequence: CASSITGTKSYEQYF.

This clone showed up just once. The gene calls are TRBV7-8 and TRBJ2-1; TRBD2 might be the D (6 bases). Germline V gives CDR1 SGHVS, CDR2 FQNEAQ. The CDR3 spans 15 residues. Trimming took 1 base from V and 3 from J, leaving 10 bases between them. CDR3 nucleotide sequence: TGTGCCAGCAGCTTAGTTGCGGGGCTCTACAATGAGCAGTTCTTC. Its protein is CASSLVAGLYNEQFF.

This sequence joins TRBV5-5 and TRBJ1-4; possibly TRBD1 for D (5 bases). This CDR3 comprises 15 residues. The ends were cut back, 4 bases at V and 8 bases at J, with 18 bases in the middle. Germline CDR1 and CDR2: SGHKS and YYEKEE (reference sequence). For the CDR3, the DNA is TGTGCCAGCAGCCCCCAAGGCCTTCAGGGAGAAAAACTGTTTTTT. Protein sequence: CASSPQGLQGEKLFF.

This clone was seen only a few times. The chain links TRBV19 to TRBJ1-1; 8 bases line up with TRBD1. Germline V gene sequence: CDR1 LNHDA, CDR2 SQIVND (reference sequence). The CDR3 runs to 16 residues. The V segment lost 2 bases and the J segment 4 bases; nucleotides outside the gene matches: 9. Here the CDR3 DNA reads TGTGCCAGTAGTATATTGAGGACAGGGAGGTTCACTGAAGCTTTCTTT. Protein: CASSILRTGRFTEAFF.

This chain connects TRBV4-3 to TRBJ1-6; D ambiguous. Trimming shortened V by 0 bases and J by 7 bases, and 7 bases separated the two germline ends. This CDR3 contains 14 residues. Germline V gene data show CDR1 as LGHNA and CDR2 as YSLEER. The CDR3 spells CASSQDPRNSPLHF. The CDR3, as DNA: TGCGCCAGCAGCCAAGATCCGAGAAATTCACCCCTCCACTTT.

The V gene is TRBV9, the J gene TRBJ2-2, with 8 bases fitting TRBD2. V trimming: 4 bases; J trimming: 0 bases; junction bases outside the gene matches: 2. The CDR3 consists of 15 residues. CDR1 SGDLS and CDR2 YYNGEE come from the germline V gene. The CDR3 protein is CASSTGLANTGELFF. In DNA, the CDR3 is TGTGCCAGCAGCACGGGACTAGCGAACACCGGGGAGCTGTTTTTT.

The genes are TRBV10-3 and TRBJ2-1; 14 nucleotides align to TRBD2. V lost 8 bases and J lost 8; bases outside the gene matches: 11. CDR1 is ENHRY and CDR2 is SYGVKD in the germline V gene. The CDR3 has 16 amino acids. The CDR3 spells CAIGDSGLAGVDEQFF. The CDR3 DNA reads TGTGCCATCGGCGATTCGGGACTAGCGGGAGTCGATGAGCAGTTCTTC.

V and J are TRBV2 and TRBJ2-1; 7 positions agree with TRBD1. Losses at the gene ends were 4 bases for V and 10 bases for J; bases not matched to a gene: 10. Germline V gene lookup returns CDR1 SNHLY and CDR2 FYNNEI. There are 14 residues in the CDR3. The CDR3 reads CASSGRTGPGEQFF. For the CDR3, the DNA is TGTGCCAGCAGTGGTAGGACAGGCCCAGGGGAGCAGTTCTTC. Full variable domain (missing parts from reference TRBV2 and TRBJ2-1): EPEVTQTPSHQVTQMGQEVILRCVPISNHLYFYWYRQILGQKVEFLVSFYNNEISEKSEIFDDQFSVERPDGSNFTLKIRSTKLEDSAMYFCASSGRTGPGEQFFGPGTRLTVL.

This chain links TRBV5-4 with TRBJ1-1; possibly TRBD1 for D (6 bases). The CDR3 has 15 amino acids. V lost 3 bases and J lost 2, with 14 bases in between. Looked up from germline, CDR1 is SGHNT and CDR2 is YYREEE (reference sequence). The CDR3 DNA follows: TGTGCCAGCAGCTCACGTTTACAGGGAAACACTGAAGCTTTCTTT. The encoded protein is CASSSRLQGNTEAFF. The entire variable domain, with the rest obtained from reference TRBV5-4 and TRBJ1-1, is as follows: ETGVTQSPTHLIKTRGQQVTLRCSSQSGHNTVSWYQQALGQGPQFIFQYYREEENGRGNFPPRFSGLQFPNYSSELNVNALELDDSALYLCASSSRLQGNTEAFFGQGTRLTVV.

The chain carries TRBV6-1 and TRBJ1-2; possibly TRBD1 for D (6 bases). The V end lost 4 bases, the J end lost 5 bases, and 14 bases lay between the germline ends. This CDR3 is 14 amino acids long. CDR1 is MNHNS, CDR2 SASEGT, per germline. CDR3 region: CASSGRTAEYGYTF. For the CDR3, the DNA is TGTGCCAGCAGTGGCCGGACAGCCGAATATGGCTACACCTTC.

The chain employs TRBV19 and TRBJ1-1; the D gene is possibly TRBD1 (6 bases). CDR3 length: 15 residues. With 5 bases removed from V and 1 base from J, the gap between germline ends came to 14 bases. Germline assignment: CDR1 LNHDA and CDR2 SQIVND (reference sequence). The CDR3 here is CASSATGYGNTEAFF. CDR3 coding DNA: TGTGCCAGTAGTGCCACAGGGTACGGGAACACTGAAGCTTTCTTT.

The chain employs TRBV10-1 and TRBJ2-3; 10 bases align to TRBD2. CDR1 is WNHNN and CDR2 is SYGVQD in the germline V gene (reference sequence). This CDR3 comprises 15 residues. Trimming took 3 bases from V and 2 from J; bases not matched to a gene: 2. CDR3: CASSDGTSDTDTQYF. As DNA, the CDR3 is TGCGCCAGCAGTGATGGGACTAGCGACACAGATACGCAGTATTTT.

Turning to this clone: The junction and the germline gene differ at one end; a read error may be behind it. The chain is built from TRBV6-6 and TRBJ2-7; 12 bases fit TRBD1. The length of the CDR3 is 13 residues. CDR1 MNHNY and CDR2 SVGAGI come from the germline V gene (reference sequence). The CDR3 reads CASSSGTGGYQRF. The CDR3 DNA reads as TGTGCCAGCAGCTCCGGGACAGGGGGCTACCAACGCTTC.

The chain links TRBV5-8 to TRBJ1-4; D gene uncertain. Trimming took off 0 bases at V and 6 bases at J, with 6 bases between the two ends. Germline V gene data show CDR1 as SGHTS and CDR2 as YDEGEE. This CDR3 has 13 residues. CDR3 sequence: CASSLVPDEKLFF. The CDR3 bases are TGTGCCAGCAGCTTGGTCCCGGATGAAAAACTGTTTTTT.

DNA for the CDR3: TGTGCCAGCAGTGAAAGGGGGCCGCAGTACTTC. It encodes CASSERGPQYF. The chain joins TRBV2 to TRBJ2-7; 7 bases line up with TRBD1. CDR1 and CDR2 (germline): SNHLY, FYNNEI. V lost 2 bases, J lost 9 bases, and 1 base stayed unmatched. The CDR3 totals 11 residues.

This clone was seen only a few times. This sequence joins TRBV7-8 and TRBJ2-1; D unclear. Per the germline V gene, CDR1 is SGHVS and CDR2 is FQNEAQ. Trimming left V 3 bases short and J 7 bases short, with 7 bases between. The CDR3 is 12 amino acids. The CDR3 is CASSFFLNEQFF. CDR3 nucleotide sequence: TGTGCCAGCAGCTTCTTTTTGAATGAGCAGTTCTTC.

The rearrangement uses TRBV6-6 and TRBJ2-1, with D perhaps matching TRBD2 (5 bases). Germline assignment: CDR1 MNHNY and CDR2 SVGAGI (reference sequence). Trimming took off 2 bases at V and 1 base at J, with 12 bases between the two ends. The CDR3 is made up of 16 amino acids. The CDR3 reads CASSYPREWSYNEQFF. In DNA form, the CDR3 reads TGTGCCAGCAGTTACCCGAGGGAGTGGTCCTACAATGAGCAGTTCTTC.

The chain links TRBV7-6 to TRBJ2-7; 7 nucleotides line up with TRBD2. This CDR3 comprises 15 residues. From germline, CDR1 is SGHVS and CDR2 FNYEAQ. The ends lost 1 base at V and 3 bases at J; junction bases unmatched: 6. CDR3 in amino acids: CASSLEASGIYEQYF. In DNA, the CDR3 is TGTGCCAGCAGCTTAGAGGCTAGCGGAATCTACGAGCAGTACTTC.